The 32 T cell receptor beta chains below were found in one sample sequenced in a study of T cells after yellow fever vaccination. Each CDR3 protein gets one entry after TCRdb re-called the 5' RACE reads with MiXCR. The data show just over 300,000 distinct CDR3 sequences, around 4% seen once. The sample here was PBMCs, taken on the day of the yellow fever booster vaccination. All receptors come from a man between 18 and 35 years old who received the YFV17D yellow fever vaccine.

This clonotype was detected ten times or more. The chain recombines TRBV20-1 with TRBJ2-5; the match to TRBD2 covers 12 bases. The CDR3 extends over 14 amino acids. The V gene's germline CDR1 is DFQATT and CDR2 SNEGSKA (reference sequence). J lost 5 bases, V lost 5 bases, and 6 bases had no gene match. CDR3 sequence (DNA): TGCAGTGCTGGTCTAGCGGGGGGGTTCGAGACCCAGTACTTC. Translating gives CSAGLAGGFETQYF.

This clonotype was picked up a small number of times. V usage is TRBV20-1 and J usage is TRBJ2-5, with 8 bases aligning to TRBD1. V dropped 2 bases and J dropped 1; count of bases not matched to a gene: 3. Germline CDR1 reads DFQATT; CDR2 reads SNEGSKA (reference sequence). The CDR3 extends over 14 amino acids. The DNA of the CDR3 is TGCAGTGCTAGAATGGACAGGGCCCAAGAGACCCAGTACTTC. Protein product: CSARMDRAQETQYF.

Details on this clonotype: This clone may be a read error of a much larger clone one base away. V and J are TRBV5-1 and TRBJ2-3; tentative D call: TRBD1 (5 bases). Trimming removed 5 bases at V and 5 bases at J, with 12 bases between. The germline CDR1 and CDR2 sequences are SGHRS and YFSETQ. The CDR3 is 13 residues long. Written as DNA, the CDR3 is TGCGCCAGCAGTGCCGACAGCCGAGATACGCAGTATTTT. Translated: CASSADSRDTQYF.

This clonotype has at least ten counts. This chain links TRBV18 with TRBJ2-7; D is unclear. The germline gives CDR1 KGHSH, CDR2 LQKENI. The CDR3 is 13 amino acids. V was trimmed by 3 bases and J by 3 bases, leaving 9 bases between them. CDR3 in DNA: TGTGCCAGCTCACCGGCGGTCGGCTACGAGCAGTACTTC. Encoded protein: CASSPAVGYEQYF.

The rearrangement links TRBV24-1 to TRBJ1-1, with D possibly matching TRBD1 (6 bases). With 5 bases removed from V and 7 bases from J, the gap between germline ends came to 13 bases. CDR3 length: 13 residues. Germline loops: CDR1 KGHDR, CDR2 SFDVKD. The CDR3 nucleotides are TGTGCCACCAGTGCACAGGGTATCAGTGAAGCTTTCTTT. Its protein product is CATSAQGISEAFF.

The table lists this clonotype with many counts. The chain recombines TRBV11-2 with TRBJ2-3; 13 nucleotides agree with TRBD2. The V and J ends lost 0 bases and 4 bases, in that order; junction bases with no gene match: 4. Germline assignment: CDR1 SGHAT and CDR2 FQNNGV. This CDR3 has 17 amino acids. Here the CDR3 reads CASSLEVGLAGADTQYF. Here the CDR3 DNA reads TGTGCCAGCAGCTTAGAAGTCGGACTAGCGGGGGCAGATACGCAGTATTTT.

This clonotype showed up many times. The chain has TRBV7-2 and TRBJ2-1, with 10 bases aligning to TRBD2. The CDR3 contains 15 residues. J lost 8 bases, V lost 6 bases, and 10 bases had no gene match. CDR1 SGHTA and CDR2 FQGNSA come from the germline V gene. CDR3 region: CASRVLAGLGDEQFF. In DNA, the CDR3 is TGTGCCAGCAGAGTACTAGCGGGGTTAGGGGATGAGCAGTTCTTC.

The rearrangement links TRBV5-1 to TRBJ1-6, with 8 bases lining up with TRBD1. Germline-derived CDR1 and CDR2 are SGHRS and YFSETQ. The V gene end was trimmed by 5 bases and the J gene end by 7 bases; junction bases not matched to a gene: 14. CDR3 length equals 17 residues. DNA of the CDR3: TGCGCCAGCAGACCAGGGAGACACGGACAGGGAAATTCACCCCTCCACTTT. This sequence encodes CASRPGRHGQGNSPLHF.

The sample holds a few counts of this clonotype. V usage is TRBV20-1 and J usage is TRBJ2-5; D remains ambiguous. This CDR3 spans 16 amino acids. V gave up 3 bases and J gave up 0 bases, with 17 bases separating them. Germline V gene sequence: CDR1 DFQATT, CDR2 SNEGSKA (reference sequence). CDR3 in DNA: TGCAGTGCTAGCCCCCTGCCGGAAGGATACCAAGAGACCCAGTACTTC. The encoded protein is CSASPLPEGYQETQYF.

This clonotype was counted at least ten times. This chain uses TRBV18 with TRBJ2-7; the D is unclear. V was cut by 0 bases and J by 2 bases, with 8 bases left in between. The CDR3 is 14 amino acids. Germline loops: CDR1 KGHSH, CDR2 LQKENI. DNA for the CDR3: TGTGCCAGCTCACCACCCACCGGACCCTACGAGCAGTACTTC. Translated, it gives CASSPPTGPYEQYF.

The chain is built from TRBV5-5 and TRBJ2-7; 7 bases agree with TRBD2. Germline V gives CDR1 SGHKS, CDR2 YYEKEE (reference sequence). The CDR3 loop spans 17 amino acids. With V trimmed by 2 bases and J by 4 bases, 15 bases remained unmatched. The DNA for the CDR3 is TGTGCCAGCAGCTTCACCCCTCCAGCGGGGAGATCTTACGAGCAGTACGTC. Translation: CASSFTPPAGRSYEQYV.

This clonotype was counted only a few times. The chain recombines TRBV29-1 with TRBJ2-5, with TRBD1 matching over 8 bases. Germline values: CDR1 SQVTM, CDR2 ANQGSEA. The CDR3 runs to 13 residues. The V gene end was trimmed by 4 bases and the J gene end by 5 bases; junction bases not matched to a gene: 6. CDR3 amino acids: CSVGRRQGETQYF. CDR3 coding DNA: TGCAGCGTTGGGCGTCGACAGGGGGAGACCCAGTACTTC. The whole variable domain, filled in from reference TRBV29-1 and TRBJ2-5, reads SAVISQKPSRDICQRGTSLTIQCQVDSQVTMMFWYRQQPGQSLTLIATANQGSEATYESGFVIDKFPISRPNLTFSTLTVSNMSPEDSSIYLCSVGRRQGETQYFGPGTRLLVL.

This clonotype has a count of ten or more. The chain joins TRBV10-3 to TRBJ1-4; D possibly corresponds to TRBD1 (5 bases). Germline CDR1 reads ENHRY; CDR2 reads SYGVKD. The CDR3 sequence is 16 residues long. With 0 bases removed from V and 0 bases from J, the gap between germline ends came to 8 bases. The CDR3 is CAISESGTATNEKLFF. The CDR3 nucleotides are TGTGCCATCAGTGAGTCCGGGACCGCAACTAATGAAAAACTGTTTTTT.

The sample holds many counts of this clonotype. The rearrangement joins TRBV20-1 to TRBJ1-1; D not certain. The CDR3 is 14 residues long. Looked up from germline, CDR1 is DFQATT and CDR2 is SNEGSKA (reference sequence). The germline V and J ends were trimmed by 1 base and 4 bases, with 13 bases remaining between them. This CDR3 reads CSARVSMGSTEAFF. Here the CDR3 DNA reads TGCAGTGCTAGAGTCTCCATGGGGAGCACTGAAGCTTTCTTT.

Remarks on this clonotype: This likely came from a read error, as a far larger clone is one base away. J is TRBJ2-3 and V is TRBV7-6; tentative D call: TRBD2 (6 bases). CDR3 length: 13 residues. Germline V gene sequence: CDR1 SGHVS, CDR2 FNYEAQ. Trimming took off 6 bases at V and 4 bases at J, with 11 bases between the two ends. Here the CDR3 DNA reads TGTGCCAGCAGTCCCACTAGCTCAGATACGCAGTATTTT. This translates into CASSPTSSDTQYF.

Only a few counts were recorded for this clonotype. The chain joins TRBV2 to TRBJ1-5; D call uncertain. CDR1 and CDR2 from the germline V gene are SNHLY and FYNNEI. This CDR3 region has 14 residues. Trimming left V 4 bases short and J 5 bases short, with 12 bases between. The CDR3 DNA is TGTGCCAGCAGTGCTATAGGACCGGATCAGCCCCAGCATTTT. It is translated as CASSAIGPDQPQHF.

This clonotype has ten or more counts. The chain links TRBV5-5 to TRBJ2-6, with D maybe TRBD2 (6 bases). Trimming shortened V by 7 bases and J by 4 bases, and 21 bases separated the two germline ends. The germline CDR1 and CDR2 sequences are SGHKS and YYEKEE (reference sequence). This CDR3 is 17 amino acids long. CDR3 DNA sequence: TGTGCCAGCTGTACGAGGGAGGACTTGGAGGGGGCCAACGTCCTGACTTTC. Its translation is CASCTREDLEGANVLTF.

This clonotype has a count of ten or more. The chain combines TRBV4-1 with TRBJ2-2, with TRBD1 matching 7 bases. The CDR3 has 17 amino acids. Germline CDR1 MGHRA, CDR2 YSYEKL. J was trimmed by 4 bases and V by 4 bases; bases with no gene match: 12. The CDR3: CASSPLVGTATTGELFF. As DNA, the CDR3 is TGCGCCAGCAGCCCTCTGGTCGGGACAGCGACCACCGGGGAGCTGTTTTTT.

This clonotype has more than one count but fewer than ten. This chain joins TRBV20-1 and TRBJ1-1; 9 bases agree with TRBD1. With 3 bases clipped from V and 1 base from J, the junction kept 3 bases outside the gene matches. Germline assignment: CDR1 DFQATT and CDR2 SNEGSKA (reference sequence). This CDR3 is built from 14 residues. The CDR3 reads CSARGTGWNTEAFF. The CDR3 bases are TGCAGTGCTAGGGGGACAGGGTGGAACACTGAAGCTTTCTTT.

In this sample, this clonotype turned up many times. The chain couples TRBV6-5 to TRBJ1-6; D is perhaps TRBD1 (6 bases). Germline V gives CDR1 MNHEY, CDR2 SVGAGI. The CDR3 extends over 15 amino acids. Trimming cost V 5 bases and J 14 bases, with 22 bases left between them. This chain's CDR3 is CASSALTGRQHALHF. CDR3 DNA sequence: TGTGCCAGCAGTGCCCTGACAGGTCGCCAACATGCCCTCCACTTT.

This clonotype was detected many times. This chain joins TRBV5-8 and TRBJ1-2; D might be TRBD1 (5 bases). This CDR3 is 14 amino acids long. CDR1 and CDR2 (germline): SGHTS, YDEGEE. The V end lost 5 bases, the J end lost 2 bases, and 13 bases lay between the germline ends. The DNA of the CDR3 is TGTGCCAGCAGGCCTGCAGGGAGCAACTATGGCTACACCTTC. Its protein product is CASRPAGSNYGYTF.

This clonotype showed up many times. The rearrangement links TRBV7-8 to TRBJ1-3; 7 nucleotides match TRBD1. In germline, CDR1 is SGHVS, CDR2 FQNEAQ. V gave up 5 bases and J gave up 4 bases; unmatched junction bases: 8. The CDR3 loop spans 15 amino acids. CDR3 amino acids: CASSPPGTAGNTIYF. The CDR3 DNA sequence: TGTGCCAGCAGCCCACCCGGGACAGCAGGAAACACCATATATTTT.

This clonotype was counted many times. V usage is TRBV12-3 or TRBV12-4 and J usage is TRBJ2-3, with D possibly being TRBD2 (6 bases). The CDR3 is 15 residues long. Trimming pared 6 bases from V and 0 bases from J, leaving 13 bases between. This CDR3 is CASSPPGTSTDTQYF. CDR3 coding DNA: TGTGCCAGCAGCCCCCCAGGGACTAGCACAGATACGCAGTATTTT.

The chain has TRBV4-3 and TRBJ2-7; possible D gene TRBD1, 5 bases. Trimming pared 1 base from V and 7 bases from J, leaving 17 bases between. The CDR3 runs to 15 residues. Germline CDR1 reads LGHNA; CDR2 reads YSLEER. CDR3 region: CASSQVDSGLGEQYF. In DNA, the CDR3 is TGCGCCAGCAGCCAAGTCGACTCAGGGTTAGGGGAGCAGTACTTC.

This clonotype was seen at least ten times. J is TRBJ2-5 and V is TRBV7-9; D is unresolved. This CDR3 contains 13 residues. The V gene's germline CDR1 is SEHNR and CDR2 FQNEAQ (reference sequence). The ends were cut back, 1 base at V and 5 bases at J, with 8 bases in the middle. The DNA for the CDR3 is TGTGCCAGCAGCTTAGATGGCAGCGAGACCCAGTACTTC. Translation: CASSLDGSETQYF.

This clonotype was seen ten or more times. This chain uses TRBV5-1 with TRBJ2-7; D may be TRBD1 or TRBD2 (5 bases each). Germline values: CDR1 SGHRS, CDR2 YFSETQ. The CDR3 is 15 amino acids. The V end was cut by 0 bases, the J end by 5 bases, with 15 bases between. CDR3 region: CASSLAGDPGHEQYF. As DNA, the CDR3 is TGCGCCAGCAGCTTGGCCGGGGACCCGGGGCACGAGCAGTACTTC.

This clonotype was seen many times. The chain recombines TRBV12-3 or TRBV12-4 with TRBJ1-4, with 8 bases matching TRBD1. Trimming removed 4 bases from V and 8 bases from J; junction bases left unmatched: 0. CDR3 length: 12 amino acids. CDR3 coding DNA: TGTGCCAGCAGTTACAGGGGGGAAAAACTGTTTTTT. Encoded protein: CASSYRGEKLFF.

This clonotype has just a few counts. The chain has TRBV7-3 and TRBJ2-3, with 9 positions matching TRBD2. V lost 2 bases, J lost 6 bases, and 6 bases stayed unmatched. The germline V gene encodes CDR1 SGHTA and CDR2 FQGTGA. There are 15 residues in the CDR3. The CDR3 bases are TGTGCCAGCAGCTTACGTAGCGGGGGCTGGGATACGCAGTATTTT. Its translation: CASSLRSGGWDTQYF.

In its sample, this clonotype was seen many times. The rearrangement links TRBV12-3 or TRBV12-4 to TRBJ2-1; D is unclear. Trimming pared 5 bases from V and 4 bases from J, leaving 9 bases between. The CDR3 has 13 amino acids. The CDR3 protein is CASSPTDYNEQFF. Here the CDR3 DNA reads TGTGCCAGCAGTCCTACGGATTACAATGAGCAGTTCTTC.

This chain joins TRBV11-2 and TRBJ2-3; D unclear. Trimming cost V 5 bases and J 9 bases, with 9 bases left between them. This CDR3 is built from 11 residues. Looked up from germline, CDR1 is SGHAT and CDR2 is FQNNGV. The CDR3 nucleotides are TGTGCCAGCAGCACGAGACTGACGCAGTATTTT. Amino acids: CASSTRLTQYF.

The table lists this clonotype with many counts. The V gene is TRBV6-5, the J gene TRBJ1-5; D not resolved. Germline V CDR1 and CDR2: MNHEY, SVGAGI. The CDR3 extends over 14 amino acids. The V end lost 8 bases, the J end lost 0 bases, and 11 bases lay between the germline ends. In DNA form, the CDR3 reads TGTGCCAGCCGAAACGGGGTTAGCAATCAGCCCCAGCATTTT. This gives the protein CASRNGVSNQPQHF.

The chain combines TRBV7-2 with TRBJ2-2, with D uncertain. CDR3 length: 13 amino acids. Germline V gene sequence: CDR1 SGHTA, CDR2 FQGNSA. Trimming took off 3 bases at V and 6 bases at J, with 8 bases between the two ends. CDR3 nucleotide sequence: TGTGCCAGCAGCTTTTCGCGACCCGGGGAGCTGTTTTTT. It encodes CASSFSRPGELFF.